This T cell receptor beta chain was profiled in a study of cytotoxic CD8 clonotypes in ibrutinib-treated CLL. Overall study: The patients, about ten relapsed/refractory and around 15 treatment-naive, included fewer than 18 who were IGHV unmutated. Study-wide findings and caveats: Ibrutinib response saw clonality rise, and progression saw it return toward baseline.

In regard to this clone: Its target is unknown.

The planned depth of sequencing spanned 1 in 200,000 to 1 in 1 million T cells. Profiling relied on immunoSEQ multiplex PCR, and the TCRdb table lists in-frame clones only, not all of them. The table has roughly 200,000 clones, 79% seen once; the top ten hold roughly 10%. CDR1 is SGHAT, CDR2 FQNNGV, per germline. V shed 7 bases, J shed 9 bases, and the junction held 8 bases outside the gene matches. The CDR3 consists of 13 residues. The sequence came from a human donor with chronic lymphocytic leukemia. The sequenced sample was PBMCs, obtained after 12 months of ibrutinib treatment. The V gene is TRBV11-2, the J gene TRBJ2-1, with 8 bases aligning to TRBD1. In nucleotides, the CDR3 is TGTGCCAGCACTGAGACCAGGGGGCCTGAGCAGTTCTTC. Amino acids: CASTETRGPEQFF.